One sample yielded the 28 T cell receptor beta chains listed below, sequenced in a study of radiotherapy plus CTLA-4 blockade in lung cancer. The data were produced by immunoSEQ multiplex PCR, yet TCRdb's version contains in-frame clones alone and is incomplete. The sample contains roughly 57,000 clones, around 80% of which appear only once. The sequencing used peripheral blood, collected from a patient treated with radiotherapy plus ipilimumab. Source of these receptors: a human donor with non-small cell lung cancer whose response to radiotherapy plus ipilimumab could not be evaluated.

This clone was counted once. The V and J genes are TRBV30 and TRBJ2-2, with D hard to call. This CDR3 region has 16 residues. Germline CDR1 GTSNPN, CDR2 SVGIG (reference sequence). V lost 1 base and J lost 1, with 13 bases in between. The CDR3 region is CAWSALKARNTGELFF. Written as DNA, the CDR3 is TGTGCCTGGAGTGCACTAAAAGCTCGGAACACCGGGGAGCTGTTTTTT.

The V call is TRBV6-5, the J call TRBJ1-2; D is undetermined. Germline values: CDR1 MNHEY, CDR2 SVGAGI. The germline V and J ends were trimmed by 5 bases and 7 bases, with 14 bases remaining between them. The CDR3 loop spans 13 amino acids. The CDR3 DNA reads as TGTGCCAGCAGTGGAGTTGACCATGGTGGCTACACCTTC. It codes for CASSGVDHGGYTF.

In DNA, the CDR3 is TGTGCCAGCAGCCAAAGGGGGGGAGGGTCCTACGAGCAGTACTTC. Translating it yields CASSQRGGGSYEQYF. This chain connects TRBV7-9 to TRBJ2-7; D may be TRBD2 (7 bases). Germline-derived CDR1 and CDR2 are SEHNR and FQNEAQ (reference sequence). The CDR3 runs to 15 residues. V lost 5 bases to trimming and J lost 1 base, with 15 bases between them.

The rearrangement links TRBV6-5 to TRBJ2-3; D is possibly TRBD1 (5 bases). The V gene lost 4 bases and the J gene lost 2 bases, with 16 bases spanning the gap. There are 16 residues in the CDR3. Germline V gene lookup returns CDR1 MNHEY and CDR2 SVGAGI. The CDR3 here is CASSSSRRVNTDTQYF. The CDR3 DNA reads TGTGCCAGCAGTTCCTCCCGCAGGGTTAACACAGATACGCAGTATTTT.

The chain carries TRBV5-1 and TRBJ2-5, with 8 bases lining up with TRBD1. Trimming at V came to 4 bases and at J to 5 bases, leaving 7 bases not matched to a gene. Germline V gene lookup returns CDR1 SGHRS and CDR2 YFSETQ. The CDR3 consists of 14 residues. CDR3 amino acids: CASSPGQGLETQYF. CDR3 DNA sequence: TGCGCCAGCAGCCCTGGACAGGGCTTGGAGACCCAGTACTTC.

The V gene is TRBV6-5, the J gene TRBJ2-5, with TRBD2 as a possible D gene (6 bases). The CDR3 contains 14 residues. Germline lookup yields CDR1 MNHEY and CDR2 SVGAGI. Trimming took 4 bases from V and 2 from J, leaving 11 bases between them. CDR3 sequence (DNA): TGTGCCAGCAGTTGGGCGGGGAGTCAAGAGACCCAGTACTTC. This translates into CASSWAGSQETQYF.

The rearrangement joins TRBV21-1 to TRBJ2-3; TRBD1 is taken as the D call from the table, unchecked against the DNA. TRBV21-1 is designated a pseudogene. The CDR3 spans 16 residues. CDR3 DNA: TGTGCCAGCAGCAAAGGGGAGGACAGGGGGTCAGATACGCAGTATTTT. Residues: CASSKGEDRGSDTQYF.

For the CDR3, the DNA is TGTGCCAGCAGTTACGACAGAACAAAATACACCGGGGAGCTGTTTTTT. It translates to CASSYDRTKYTGELFF. The chain joins TRBV6-6 to TRBJ2-2; perhaps TRBD1 as D (5 bases). The CDR3 sequence is 16 residues long. Germline lookup yields CDR1 MNHNY and CDR2 SVGAGI (reference sequence). Trimming removed 2 bases from V and 3 bases from J, with 13 bases in between.

The chain joins TRBV18 to TRBJ2-7; 9 bases fit TRBD1. Germline CDR1 and CDR2: KGHSH and LQKENI. V trimming: 0 bases; J trimming: 6 bases; junction bases outside the gene matches: 6. The CDR3 contains 15 residues. The CDR3 DNA reads TGTGCCAGCTCACCACCGGGACAGGGAGGTGGCGAGCAGTACTTC. Its translation: CASSPPGQGGGEQYF.

This chain uses TRBV4-1 with TRBJ2-5, with TRBD1 matching over 7 bases. CDR3 size: 16 residues. CDR1 and CDR2 from the germline V gene are MGHRA and YSYEKL. V lost 0 bases to trimming and J lost 4 bases; unmatched junction nucleotides: 8. The CDR3 is CASSQETGMIGETQYF. The DNA for the CDR3 is TGCGCCAGCAGCCAAGAGACAGGGATGATTGGAGAGACCCAGTACTTC.

The genes are TRBV5-6 and TRBJ1-3; D uncertain. Germline CDR1 and CDR2: SGHDT and YYEEEE. The V end lost 0 bases, the J end lost 4 bases, and 14 bases lay between the germline ends. The CDR3 runs to 16 residues. CDR3 residues: CASSLVSASRGNTIYF. As DNA, the CDR3 is TGTGCCAGCAGCTTGGTGTCAGCCTCGAGGGGAAACACCATATATTTT.

As regards this clone: The identical CDR3 is also encoded by other nucleotide sequences in the sample. This chain links TRBV9 with TRBJ2-5; 11 bases fit TRBD2. Germline V gene sequence: CDR1 SGDLS, CDR2 YYNGEE. V trimming: 1 base; J trimming: 4 bases; junction bases outside the gene matches: 3. The CDR3 extends over 15 amino acids. CDR3 bases: TGTGCCAGCAGCGTATCTAGCGGGGGGAGAGAGACCCAGTACTTC. Translating gives CASSVSSGGRETQYF.

This clone was picked up one time. V gene TRBV28 combines with J gene TRBJ2-2, with a tentative D call TRBD2 (6 bases). Per germline, CDR1 MDHEN and CDR2 SYDVKM. The CDR3 runs to 16 residues. The V and J ends lost 3 bases and 4 bases respectively, with 15 bases between them. CDR3 in DNA: TGTGCCAGCAGTTTCTGGCGGGATGCTCCCACCGGGGAGCTGTTTTTT. Encoded protein: CASSFWRDAPTGELFF.

V usage is TRBV5-5 and J usage is TRBJ1-2, with 8 positions matching TRBD1. Germline V gives CDR1 SGHKS, CDR2 YYEKEE (reference sequence). The CDR3 loop spans 15 amino acids. V lost 4 bases, J lost 4 bases, and 9 bases stayed unmatched. For the CDR3, the DNA is TGTGCCAGCAGCCTCGGGGGACAGGAGGTCTATGGCTACACCTTC. Amino acids: CASSLGGQEVYGYTF.

This clone showed up just a few times. V is TRBV7-2 and J is TRBJ2-5, with 13 nucleotides matching TRBD2. CDR1 is SGHTA, CDR2 FQGNSA, per germline. The CDR3 has 16 residues. Trimming took 1 base from V and 3 from J; bases not matched to a gene: 2. CDR3 amino acids: CASSLVGTSGKETQYF. Written as DNA, the CDR3 is TGTGCCAGCAGCTTAGTAGGGACTAGCGGGAAAGAGACCCAGTACTTC.

V usage is TRBV2 and J usage is TRBJ2-7; D might be TRBD1 (6 bases). Germline-derived CDR1 and CDR2 are SNHLY and FYNNEI. The CDR3 loop spans 13 amino acids. V was pared by 6 bases and J by 4 bases, with 13 bases between. The CDR3: CASRNRDLYEQYF. CDR3 DNA sequence: TGTGCCAGCAGAAACAGGGATTTGTACGAGCAGTACTTC.

V is TRBV27 and J is TRBJ2-7; the D gene is possibly TRBD2 (6 bases). V lost 6 bases to trimming and J lost 12 bases, with 21 bases between them. CDR3 length: 13 residues. Germline loops: CDR1 MNHEY, CDR2 SMNVEV (reference sequence). CDR3 bases: TGTGCCAGCAGCCGGGCCGGAGGGTCTCGATCGTACTTC. Translating it yields CASSRAGGSRSYF.

The V gene is TRBV7-2, the J gene TRBJ2-1; the D gene is possibly TRBD2 (6 bases). CDR1 SGHTA and CDR2 FQGNSA come from the germline V gene. The germline V and J ends were trimmed by 5 bases and 6 bases, with 17 bases remaining between them. This CDR3 spans 15 amino acids. CDR3 in amino acids: CASSTRPLGGNEQFF. Here the CDR3 DNA reads TGTGCCAGCAGCACCCGGCCGCTCGGGGGCAATGAGCAGTTCTTC.

A word on this clone: Other DNA sequences in this specimen translate into the identical CDR3. The chain joins TRBV9 to TRBJ2-1; perhaps TRBD2 as D (6 bases). Trimming pared 2 bases from V and 1 base from J, leaving 7 bases between. This CDR3 has 14 amino acids. Germline values: CDR1 SGDLS, CDR2 YYNGEE. The CDR3 loop is CASSVGSSYNEQFF. The CDR3 region has the DNA TGTGCCAGCAGCGTCGGGAGTTCCTACAATGAGCAGTTCTTC.

The chain joins TRBV5-1 to TRBJ2-1; 8 positions match TRBD2. The length of the CDR3 is 15 residues. Germline-derived CDR1 and CDR2 are SGHRS and YFSETQ. Trimming at V came to 1 base and at J to 9 bases, leaving 9 bases not matched to a gene. The DNA of the CDR3 is TGCGCCAGCAGCTTGTCGAAGGGACTAGTGTTTGAGCAGTTCTTC. It translates to CASSLSKGLVFEQFF. The full variable domain, its missing parts supplied by reference TRBV5-1 and TRBJ2-1, is KAGVTQTPRYLIKTRGQQVTLSCSPISGHRSVSWYQQTPGQGLQFLFEYFSETQRNKGNFPGRFSGRQFSNSRSEMNVSTLELGDSALYLCASSLSKGLVFEQFFGPGTRLTVL.

The J gene is TRBJ2-2, the V gene TRBV7-9; perhaps TRBD1 as D (5 bases). Germline CDR1 SEHNR, CDR2 FQNEAQ (reference sequence). The CDR3 length is 13 residues. In DNA, the CDR3 is TGTGGGGGCAGGCTCGAAGGGGCCGGGGAGCTGTTTTTT. It translates to CGGRLEGAGELFF.

This clone was counted between two and nine times. This chain uses TRBV5-6 with TRBJ2-3, with 7 bases lining up with TRBD1. With V trimmed by 5 bases and J by 6 bases, 6 bases remained unmatched. Germline V CDR1 and CDR2: SGHDT, YYEEEE. The CDR3 spans 13 residues. The CDR3 region has the DNA TGTGCCAGCAGAACAGGGGCGTGGGATACGCAGTATTTT. Translated, it gives CASRTGAWDTQYF. The variable domain in full, with the rest retrieved from reference TRBV5-6 and TRBJ2-3, is DAGVTQSPTHLIKTRGQQVTLRCSPKSGHDTVSWYQQALGQGPQFIFQYYEEEERQRGNFPDRFSGHQFPNYSSELNVNALLLGDSALYLCASRTGAWDTQYFGPGTRLTVL.

V usage is TRBV18 and J usage is TRBJ1-2; D is uncertain. The CDR3 loop spans 13 amino acids. V gave up 1 base and J gave up 12 bases, with 15 bases separating them. The germline gives CDR1 KGHSH, CDR2 LQKENI. CDR3 DNA: TGTGCCAGCTCACCACTTCCACAAGATCCCCACACCTTC. Amino acid sequence: CASSPLPQDPHTF.

The V and J genes are TRBV4-2 and TRBJ2-3; 7 positions match TRBD2. After removal of 1 base from V and 3 bases from J, the junction contained 4 bases not matched to a gene. Germline loops: CDR1 LGHNA, CDR2 YNFKEQ. This CDR3 contains 15 residues. The CDR3 DNA sequence: TGTGCCAGCAGCCAAGCGGCGGGAGTGACAGATACGCAGTATTTT. This codes for CASSQAAGVTDTQYF.

The chain joins TRBV7-2 to TRBJ1-1, with TRBD1 as a possible D gene (6 bases). With 1 base removed from V and 1 base from J, the gap between germline ends came to 16 bases. The CDR3 is made up of 17 amino acids. Germline V CDR1 and CDR2: SGHTA, FQGNSA. CDR3 in DNA: TGTGCCAGCAGCTTAGGGTGGGGGCCCCAGGGGAACACTGAAGCTTTCTTT. This codes for CASSLGWGPQGNTEAFF.

The chain uses TRBV25-1 and TRBJ2-7; D might be TRBD1 (6 bases). Trimming shortened V by 2 bases and J by 2 bases, and 13 bases separated the two germline ends. The CDR3 extends over 15 amino acids. CDR1 and CDR2 from the germline V gene are MGHDK and SYGVNS. In DNA form, the CDR3 reads TGTGCCAGCAGTGAACCGGCAGGGGCCACCTACGAGCAGTACTTC. Its translation is CASSEPAGATYEQYF.

The J gene is TRBJ1-1, the V gene TRBV30; 7 bases match TRBD1. This CDR3 comprises 14 residues. Germline CDR1 reads GTSNPN; CDR2 reads SVGIG (reference sequence). V shed 0 bases and J 10 bases; nucleotides not matched to a gene: 11. The CDR3 DNA reads TGTGCCTGGAGTGTAGGTGAGGGGGCTCGGGGAGCTTTCTTT. Translated: CAWSVGEGARGAFF.

The chain is built from TRBV7-8 and TRBJ1-6, with a weak D call TRBD1 (5 bases). Trimming took off 5 bases at V and 6 bases at J, with 14 bases between the two ends. The CDR3 is 15 amino acids. Germline V gene lookup returns CDR1 SGHVS and CDR2 FQNEAQ. DNA of the CDR3: TGTGCCAGCAGCCCAATCGGGGGGAGTAATTCACCCCTCCACTTT. It encodes CASSPIGGSNSPLHF.